The present T cell receptor beta chain was sequenced within a study of beta chain features in type 1 diabetes. Study context: The examined sorted cells totaled approximately 110 million across samples. Study-wide results and caveats: VDJ junctions from patients with type 1 diabetes contained fewer insertions and more deletions.

The sequenced template was cDNA made from the entire isolated RNA. TCRdb's table, derived via immunoSEQ multiplex PCR, lists solely in-frame clones and lacks some. The data show about 360,000 clones, around 12% seen once. The ends lost 0 bases at V and 6 bases at J; junction bases unmatched: 4. CDR1 and CDR2 from the germline V gene are GTSNPN and SVGIG (reference sequence). The CDR3 extends over 13 amino acids. This clone occurred a few times. What it recognizes is unknown. The chain uses TRBV30 and TRBJ1-2; 7 positions match TRBD1. This clonotype was obtained from a young man in good health. Specimen: naive CD4+ T cells from blood. This CDR3 reads CAWSVNRGNGYTF. In DNA, the CDR3 is TGTGCCTGGAGTGTAAACAGGGGAAATGGCTACACCTTC.